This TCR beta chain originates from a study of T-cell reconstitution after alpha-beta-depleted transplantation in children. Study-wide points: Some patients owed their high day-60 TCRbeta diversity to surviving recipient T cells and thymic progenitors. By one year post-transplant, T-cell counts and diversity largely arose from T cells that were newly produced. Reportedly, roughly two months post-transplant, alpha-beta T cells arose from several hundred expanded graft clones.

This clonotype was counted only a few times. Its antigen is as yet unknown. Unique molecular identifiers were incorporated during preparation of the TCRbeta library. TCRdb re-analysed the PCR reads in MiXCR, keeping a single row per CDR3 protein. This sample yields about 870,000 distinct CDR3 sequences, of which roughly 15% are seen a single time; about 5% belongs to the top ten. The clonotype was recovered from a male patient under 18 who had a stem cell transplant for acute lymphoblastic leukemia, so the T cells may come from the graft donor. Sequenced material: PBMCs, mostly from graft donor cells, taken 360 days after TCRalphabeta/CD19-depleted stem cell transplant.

CDR3 sequence reads: CASSLDLAGGVDTQYF. The DNA for the CDR3 is TGTGCCAGCAGCTTAGACCTAGCGGGAGGAGTGGATACGCAGTATTTT. The J gene is TRBJ2-3, the V gene TRBV11-2; the match to TRBD2 covers 11 bases. Per germline, CDR1 SGHAT and CDR2 FQNNGV. The CDR3 spans 16 residues. Trimming cost V 0 bases and J 6 bases; bases outside gene matches: 5.